This T cell receptor (beta chain) is from a study of cytomegalovirus exposure and HLA in healthy donors. PCR employed 60 Vbeta and 13 Jbeta primers. TCRdb keeps only in-frame clones here, not all; method: immunoSEQ multiplex PCR. The sample carries 40,000 or so clones, roughly 60% recorded once. Overall study findings and caveats: On later analysis, the bulk of CMV-associated TCR beta chains appeared to be HLA-restricted. Productive status was seen about 90% or about 30% of the time for most TCR beta V segments in an earlier analysis. Reportedly, fewer N-insertions than the roughly 690-donor mean appeared in an Asian-associated ancestry cluster in a later analysis.

CDR3 length: 16 residues. Trimming took 6 bases from V and 0 from J, leaving 20 bases between them. Germline V CDR1 and CDR2: SQVTM, ANQGSEA. For this donor, CMV serostatus was not recorded. With respect to this clone: Its target is not known.

Sequenced sample: PBMCs. The clonotype originates from a human donor in good health. V is TRBV29-1 and J is TRBJ1-2; D might be TRBD1 (5 bases). The CDR3 here is CSVVGTETEANYGYTF. The CDR3, as DNA: TGCAGCGTCGTAGGAACCGAGACAGAAGCTAACTATGGCTACACCTTC.